These 12 T cell receptor beta chains share one sample of origin, sequenced in a study of spatial heterogeneity in lung cancer. Stated time point: blood taken at disease recurrence. Material for sequencing was whole RNA from tumor, nontumor lung or frozen PBMC, left unsorted. TCRdb processed the 5' RACE reads anew with MiXCR; each CDR3 protein has one entry. The data show about 9,700 distinct CDR3 sequences, roughly 3.9% seen once. The sequences come from PBMCs, collected at recurrence. Receptors were obtained from a female donor with early-stage non-small cell lung cancer.

This clonotype came up many times. This beta chain is a stray read from a library made for alpha chains; its abundance is not meaningful. V and J are TRBV7-2 and TRBJ2-1; D not certain. V lost 2 bases and J 10 bases, leaving 12 bases between the germline ends. The CDR3 consists of 13 residues. Looked up from germline, CDR1 is SGHTA and CDR2 is FQGNSA. Written as DNA, the CDR3 is TGTGCCAGCAGCTTAAGCTCTGCTACCGAGCAGTTCTTC. This gives the protein CASSLSSATEQFF.

At least ten counts were recorded for this clonotype. Because the library targeted alpha chains, this beta chain is an off-target read whose size means little. The chain uses TRBV7-3 and TRBJ2-5; 9 nucleotides line up with TRBD2. The germline V gene encodes CDR1 SGHTA and CDR2 FQGTGA. With 5 bases clipped from V and 1 base from J, the junction kept 11 bases outside the gene matches. The CDR3 consists of 17 residues. CDR3 DNA sequence: TGTGCCAGCAGCCCAGGTCGTGGCGGGGGGGTCCAAGAGACCCAGTACTTC. Protein: CASSPGRGGGVQETQYF. Drawing the rest from reference TRBV7-3 and TRBJ2-5, the complete variable domain is GAGVSQTPSNKVTEKGKYVELRCDPISGHTALYWYRQSLGQGPEFLIYFQGTGAADDSGLPNDRFFAVRPEGSVSTLKIQRTERGDSAVYLCASSPGRGGGVQETQYFGPGTRLLVL.

This clonotype was found many times. The size of this beta chain means little, since it is a stray read in a library made for alpha chains. The chain is built from TRBV6-2 or TRBV6-3 and TRBJ2-1; 12 nucleotides match TRBD2. Germline V gene sequence: CDR1 MNHEY, CDR2 SVGEGT. The trim removed 2 bases at V and 3 bases at J, leaving 8 bases unmatched. The CDR3 length is 18 residues. The CDR3 sequence is CASSYVSGLAGYYNEQFF. The CDR3 DNA reads TGTGCCAGCAGTTACGTCTCAGGACTAGCGGGATACTACAATGAGCAGTTCTTC.

This clonotype was detected many times. This beta chain is a stray sequence in a library constructed for alpha chains; its clone size is not meaningful. CDR3 sequence: CASSQEPSYEQYF. In DNA form, the CDR3 reads TGCGCCAGCAGCCAAGAACCTTCCTACGAGCAGTACTTC. The gene calls are TRBV4-1 and TRBJ2-7; no firm D call. The germline V gene has CDR1 MGHRA and CDR2 YSYEKL. Trimming left V 0 bases short and J 1 base short, with 4 bases between. This CDR3 is built from 13 residues.

The table lists this clonotype with many counts. This beta chain is an off-target read within a library intended for alpha chains, so its frequency means little. This sequence joins TRBV12-3 or TRBV12-4 and TRBJ2-1; 12 positions agree with TRBD2. Trimming at V came to 3 bases and at J to 7 bases, leaving 4 bases not matched to a gene. This CDR3 has 15 amino acids. This chain's CDR3 is CASSLASGGANEQFF. Here the CDR3 DNA reads TGTGCCAGCAGTTTGGCTAGCGGGGGGGCAAATGAGCAGTTCTTC.

This clonotype has at least ten counts. This beta chain represents an off-target read in a library built for alpha chains; its size is of limited meaning. The J gene is TRBJ1-5, the V gene TRBV6-1; D remains unclear. The germline V gene has CDR1 MNHNS and CDR2 SASEGT. The CDR3 sequence is 12 residues long. V was pared by 6 bases and J by 0 bases, with 3 bases between. The CDR3 DNA follows: TGTGCCAGCAGATTTAGCAATCAGCCCCAGCATTTT. It encodes CASRFSNQPQHF.

With regard to this clonotype: The size of this beta chain means little, since it is a stray read in a library made for alpha chains. V and J are TRBV5-6 and TRBJ2-5; D may correspond to TRBD1 or TRBD2 (5 bases each). Germline values: CDR1 SGHDT, CDR2 YYEEEE. Trimming removed 4 bases from V and 1 base from J, with 14 bases in between. CDR3 size: 15 residues. CDR3 sequence: CASSRVGTPQETQYF. CDR3 nucleotide sequence: TGTGCCAGCAGCCGGGTGGGGACCCCCCAAGAGACCCAGTACTTC.

This clonotype was seen at least ten times. Since the library was made to target alpha chains, this beta chain is a stray read and its abundance is not meaningful. The chain uses TRBV28 and TRBJ2-2; 8 bases match TRBD2. Looked up from germline, CDR1 is MDHEN and CDR2 is SYDVKM. The CDR3 sequence is 15 residues long. After removal of 1 base from V and 3 bases from J, the junction contained 1 base not matched to a gene. The CDR3 sequence is CASSLSGGYTGELFF. The CDR3 bases are TGTGCCAGCAGTTTATCGGGGGGGTACACCGGGGAGCTGTTTTTT.

This clonotype was counted ten times or more. This beta chain is off target for a library built for alpha chains, so its abundance means little. V and J are TRBV19 and TRBJ2-5; D not resolved. Trimming took off 1 base at V and 1 base at J, with 7 bases between the two ends. The CDR3 extends over 14 amino acids. Germline V gene lookup returns CDR1 LNHDA and CDR2 SQIVND (reference sequence). CDR3 in DNA: TGTGCCAGTAGTATAGGCCCCTCCCAAGAGACCCAGTACTTC. Residues: CASSIGPSQETQYF.

This clonotype was picked up many times. Because this beta chain is a stray read in a library intended to capture alpha chains, its abundance should not be given much weight. The genes are TRBV24-1 and TRBJ1-1; D is unclear. In germline, CDR1 is KGHDR, CDR2 SFDVKD. The CDR3 spans 13 residues. The V and J ends lost 0 bases and 11 bases respectively, with 12 bases between them. CDR3 in amino acids: CATSDLQKGEAFF. CDR3 in DNA: TGTGCCACCAGTGATTTGCAGAAGGGAGAGGCTTTCTTT.

This clonotype appeared many times. Because this beta chain is a stray read in a library intended to capture alpha chains, its abundance should not be given much weight. V and J are TRBV11-2 and TRBJ2-1, with D unclear. The CDR3 is 15 residues long. CDR1 and CDR2 from the germline V gene are SGHAT and FQNNGV. The V end was cut by 5 bases, the J end by 7 bases, with 18 bases between. The CDR3, as DNA: TGTGCCAGCAGCGGTATTATGGGTCGCTTTAATGAGCAGTTCTTC. Residues: CASSGIMGRFNEQFF.

Comments on this clonotype: Within a library made for alpha chains, this beta chain is off target, and its count is uninformative. The chain combines TRBV10-3 with TRBJ1-1; perhaps TRBD1 as D (5 bases). Germline V gives CDR1 ENHRY, CDR2 SYGVKD. The V end was cut by 2 bases, the J end by 3 bases, with 13 bases between. The CDR3 spans 15 residues. This CDR3 reads CAISERRGEHTEAFF. CDR3 in DNA: TGTGCCATCAGTGAGAGAAGAGGGGAGCACACTGAAGCTTTCTTT.